The sequence of this TCR beta chain was determined in a study of blood T cell repertoires in COVID-19. CDR1 and CDR2 (germline): LGHNA, YNFKEQ. V lost 2 bases to trimming and J lost 7 bases, with 17 bases between them. This CDR3 is 15 amino acids long. In the authors' methods: Estimation of nucleated cell counts relied on the amplification of reference gene primers. TCRdb keeps only in-frame clones here, not all; method: immunoSEQ multiplex PCR. V, J and clone size were drawn from that table, and D and trimming were deduced from the DNA. The data show about 290,000 clones, roughly 89% seen once. This clone was counted once.

The chain combines TRBV4-2 with TRBJ1-2, with D perhaps TRBD1 (6 bases). Source material: peripheral blood. This TCR was sampled from a middle-aged man with acute or convalescent COVID-19. The CDR3 DNA follows: TGTGCCAGCAGCCAAACAGGGCGTGGGGCTGGTGGCTACACCTTC. Its protein product is CASSQTGRGAGGYTF.